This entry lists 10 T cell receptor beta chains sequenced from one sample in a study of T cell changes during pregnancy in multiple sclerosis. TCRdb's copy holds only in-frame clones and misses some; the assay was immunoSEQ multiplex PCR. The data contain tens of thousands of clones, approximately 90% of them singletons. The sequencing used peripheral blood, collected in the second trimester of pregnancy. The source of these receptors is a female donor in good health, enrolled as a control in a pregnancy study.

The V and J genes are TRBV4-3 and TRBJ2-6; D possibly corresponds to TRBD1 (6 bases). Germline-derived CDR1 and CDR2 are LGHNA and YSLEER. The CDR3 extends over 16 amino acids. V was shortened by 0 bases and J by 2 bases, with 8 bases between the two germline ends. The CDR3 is CASSQDRGTGANVLTF. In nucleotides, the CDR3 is TGCGCCAGCAGCCAAGATAGGGGGACTGGGGCCAACGTCCTGACTTTC.

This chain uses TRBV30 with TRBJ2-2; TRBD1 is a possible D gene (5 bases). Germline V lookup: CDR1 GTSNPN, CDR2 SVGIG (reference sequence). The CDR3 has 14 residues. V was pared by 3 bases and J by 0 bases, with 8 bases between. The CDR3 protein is CAWREGANTGELFF. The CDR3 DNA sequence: TGTGCCTGGAGGGAAGGGGCGAACACCGGGGAGCTGTTTTTT.

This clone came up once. CDR3: CASSRGRWGLGNEKLFF. The CDR3 DNA is TGTGCCAGCAGCAGGGGCAGGTGGGGTCTTGGTAATGAAAAACTGTTTTTT. The chain employs TRBV7-2 and TRBJ1-4, with D tentatively TRBD1 (5 bases). Trimming left V 5 bases short and J 4 bases short, with 20 bases between. Germline CDR1 reads SGHTA; CDR2 reads FQGNSA. This CDR3 region has 17 residues.

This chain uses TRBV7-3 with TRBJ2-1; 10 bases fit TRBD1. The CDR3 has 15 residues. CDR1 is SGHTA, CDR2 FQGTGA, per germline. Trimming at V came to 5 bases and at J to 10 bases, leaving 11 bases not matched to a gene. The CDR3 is CASSAPGTGEDEQFF. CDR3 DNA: TGTGCCAGCAGCGCCCCCGGGACAGGGGAGGACGAGCAGTTCTTC.

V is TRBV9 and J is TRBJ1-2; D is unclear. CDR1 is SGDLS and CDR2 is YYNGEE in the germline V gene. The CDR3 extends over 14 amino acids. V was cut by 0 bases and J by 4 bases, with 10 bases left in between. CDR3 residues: CASSVGPRSYGYTF. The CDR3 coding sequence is TGTGCCAGCAGCGTAGGCCCAAGGAGCTATGGCTACACCTTC.

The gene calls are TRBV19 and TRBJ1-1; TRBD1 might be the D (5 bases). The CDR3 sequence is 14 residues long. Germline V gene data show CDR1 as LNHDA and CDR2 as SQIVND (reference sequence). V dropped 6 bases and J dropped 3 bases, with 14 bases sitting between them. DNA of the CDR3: TGTGCCAGTAGGTTTCAGGGTAGGGACACTGAAGCTTTCTTT. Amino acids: CASRFQGRDTEAFF.

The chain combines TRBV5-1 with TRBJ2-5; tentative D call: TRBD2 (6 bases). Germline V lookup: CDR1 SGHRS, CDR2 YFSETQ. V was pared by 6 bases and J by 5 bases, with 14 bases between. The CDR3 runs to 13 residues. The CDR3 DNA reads TGCGCCAGCACCCCCTGGGGGGAGGAGACCCAGTACTTC. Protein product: CASTPWGEETQYF.

Here the CDR3 DNA reads TGTGCCAGCAGTCCTTTTTATCCAGGGACTGGGGCCAACGTCCTGACTTTC. It encodes CASSPFYPGTGANVLTF. V usage is TRBV27 and J usage is TRBJ2-6; D might be TRBD1 (5 bases). CDR3 length: 17 residues. Trimming removed 5 bases from V and 2 bases from J, with 16 bases in between. Per the germline V gene, CDR1 is MNHEY and CDR2 is SMNVEV (reference sequence).

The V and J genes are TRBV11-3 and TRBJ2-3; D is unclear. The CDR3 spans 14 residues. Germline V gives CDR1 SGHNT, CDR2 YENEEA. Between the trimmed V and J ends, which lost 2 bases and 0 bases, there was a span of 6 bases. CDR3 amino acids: CASSLYGSTDTQYF. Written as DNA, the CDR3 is TGTGCCAGCAGCTTATACGGGAGCACAGATACGCAGTATTTT.

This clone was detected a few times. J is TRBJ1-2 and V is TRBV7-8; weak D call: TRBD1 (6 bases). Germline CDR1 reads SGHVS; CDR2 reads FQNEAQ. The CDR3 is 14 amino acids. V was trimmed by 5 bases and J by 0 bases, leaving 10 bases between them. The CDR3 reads CASSLGTPNYGYTF. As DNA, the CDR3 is TGTGCCAGCAGCCTTGGGACACCTAACTATGGCTACACCTTC.